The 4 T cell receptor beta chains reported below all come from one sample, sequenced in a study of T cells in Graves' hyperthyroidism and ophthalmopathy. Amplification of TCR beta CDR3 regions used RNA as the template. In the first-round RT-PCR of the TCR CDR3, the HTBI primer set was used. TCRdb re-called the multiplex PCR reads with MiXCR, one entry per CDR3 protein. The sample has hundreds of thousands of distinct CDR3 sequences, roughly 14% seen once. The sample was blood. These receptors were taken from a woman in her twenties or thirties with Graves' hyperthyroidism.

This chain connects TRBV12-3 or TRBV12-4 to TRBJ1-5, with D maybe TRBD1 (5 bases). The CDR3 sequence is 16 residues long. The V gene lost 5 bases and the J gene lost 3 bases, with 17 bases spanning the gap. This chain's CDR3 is CASSPPGGSNNQPQHF. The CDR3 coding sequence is TGTGCCAGCAGTCCCCCTGGGGGTAGCAACAATCAGCCCCAGCATTTT.

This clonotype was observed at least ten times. The CDR3 loop is CALAPPHDNEQFF. The CDR3, as DNA: TGTGCCCTAGCCCCGCCTCATGACAATGAGCAGTTCTTC. The rearrangement uses TRBV28 and TRBJ2-1; the D gene is possibly TRBD2 (5 bases). CDR3 size: 13 residues. CDR1 and CDR2 from the germline V gene are MDHEN and SYDVKM. Trimming pared 11 bases from V and 5 bases from J, leaving 16 bases between.

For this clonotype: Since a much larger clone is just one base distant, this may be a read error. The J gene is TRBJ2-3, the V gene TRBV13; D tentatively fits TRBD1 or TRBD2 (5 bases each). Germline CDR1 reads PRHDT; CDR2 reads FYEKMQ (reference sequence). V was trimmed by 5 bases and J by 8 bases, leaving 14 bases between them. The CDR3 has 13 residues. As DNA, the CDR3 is TGTGCCAGCAGCGGCCGGGACCAAGGTACGCAGTATTTT. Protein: CASSGRDQGTQYF.

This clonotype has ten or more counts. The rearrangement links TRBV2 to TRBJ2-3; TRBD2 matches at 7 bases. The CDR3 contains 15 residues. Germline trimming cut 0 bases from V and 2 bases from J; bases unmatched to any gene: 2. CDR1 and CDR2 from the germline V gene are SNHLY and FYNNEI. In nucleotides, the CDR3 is TGTGCCAGCAGTGAAGCGGCGGGAGACACAGATACGCAGTATTTT. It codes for CASSEAAGDTDTQYF.